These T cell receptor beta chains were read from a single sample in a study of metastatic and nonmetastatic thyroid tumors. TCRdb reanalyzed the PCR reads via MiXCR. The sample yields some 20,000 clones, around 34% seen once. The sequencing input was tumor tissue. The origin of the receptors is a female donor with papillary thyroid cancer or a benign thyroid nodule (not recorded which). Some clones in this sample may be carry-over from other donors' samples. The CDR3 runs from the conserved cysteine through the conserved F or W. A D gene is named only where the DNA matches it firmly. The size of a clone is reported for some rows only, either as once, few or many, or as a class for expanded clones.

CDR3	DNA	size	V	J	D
CASSLGGLNEKLFF	TGCGCCAGCAGCTTGGGGGGGCTAAATGAAAAACTGTTTTTT	-	TRBV5-1	TRBJ1-4	-
CASSSTGDSPLHF	TGTGCCAGCAGCTCGACAGGGGATTCACCCCTCCACTTT	-	TRBV7-3	TRBJ1-6	TRBD1
CASSLRAGTEAFF	TGTGCCAGCAGCTTACGGGCGGGCACTGAAGCTTTCTTT	-	TRBV7-3	TRBJ1-1	-
CASSYSNTVVNEQYF	TGTGCCAGCAGTTACTCGAATACTGTCGTAAACGAGCAGTACTTC	-	TRBV6-6	TRBJ2-7	-
CASSLGLAADTQYF	TGCGCCAGCAGCTTGGGACTAGCTGCAGATACGCAGTATTTT	-	TRBV5-1	TRBJ2-3	TRBD2
CASSLSAGDSPLHF	TGCGCCAGCAGCTTGTCGGCAGGCGATTCACCCCTCCACTTT	once	TRBV5-1	TRBJ1-6	-
CASSPGQETQYF	TGTGCCAGCAGCCCCGGGCAAGAGACCCAGTACTTC	few	TRBV6-2/TRBV6-3	TRBJ2-5	-
CSAPGRSRTGELFF	TGCAGTGCCCCAGGGCGGTCGAGGACCGGGGAGCTGTTTTTT	-	TRBV20-1	TRBJ2-2	-
CASSPRWAGEAFF	TGTGCCAGCAGTCCCAGGTGGGCGGGCGAAGCTTTCTTT	-	TRBV27	TRBJ1-1	-
CSAPSSRQGGEKLFF	TGCAGTGCTCCCTCATCCCGACAGGGAGGCGAAAAACTGTTTTTT	-	TRBV20-1	TRBJ1-4	TRBD1
CASSLTTLNTEAFF	TGCGCCAGCAGCTTGACAACTCTAAACACTGAAGCTTTCTTT	once	TRBV5-1	TRBJ1-1	-
CASSSWTGSNTGELFF	TGTGCCAGCAGCTCCTGGACAGGGAGCAACACCGGGGAGCTGTTTTTT	many	TRBV7-3	TRBJ2-2	TRBD1
CASKGERWDTQYF	TGTGCCAGCAAGGGGGAAAGGTGGGATACGCAGTATTTT	few	TRBV6-1	TRBJ2-3	-
CASSDGQGAWETQYF	TGTGCCAGCAGTGATGGACAGGGGGCATGGGAGACCCAGTACTTC	few	TRBV6-1	TRBJ2-5	TRBD1
CASSDSLGYTF	TGTGCCAGCAGTGACTCCTTGGGCTACACCTTC	-	TRBV6-4	TRBJ1-2	-
CASSSDKHTEAFF	TGTGCCAGCAGCTCTGACAAGCACACTGAAGCTTTCTTT	-	TRBV7-3	TRBJ1-1	-
CASKEIDRASGYTF	TGTGCCAGCAAAGAGATCGACAGGGCCTCAGGCTACACCTTC	once	TRBV6-2/TRBV6-3	TRBJ1-2	TRBD1
CASSEWGVEYNEQFF	TGTGCCAGCAGTGAATGGGGGGTGGAATACAATGAGCAGTTCTTC	few	TRBV6-1	TRBJ2-1	-
CASSGAGVDNSPLHF	TGTGCCAGCAGTGGCGCAGGTGTCGATAATTCACCCCTCCACTTT	-	TRBV9	TRBJ1-6	-
CASSLWTGAVTSPLHF	TGTGCCAGCAGTTTATGGACAGGGGCGGTGACTTCACCCCTCCACTTT	few	TRBV27	TRBJ1-6	TRBD1
CASSEADTGELFF	TGTGCCAGCAGTGAAGCGGACACCGGGGAGCTGTTTTTT	-	TRBV6-1	TRBJ2-2	-
CASSFGGASYNSPLHF	TGTGCCAGCAGTTTTGGTGGAGCATCCTATAATTCACCCCTCCACTTT	few	TRBV12-3/TRBV12-4	TRBJ1-6	-
CASSQITGVTGYTF	TGTGCCAGCAGCCAAATTACAGGGGTGACTGGCTACACCTTC	few	TRBV28	TRBJ1-2	TRBD1
CASSQASGRAGETQYF	TGTGCCAGCAGCCAAGCTAGCGGGAGGGCCGGGGAGACCCAGTACTTC	-	TRBV4-2	TRBJ2-5	TRBD2
CASSFDLGGPFYEQYF	TGTGCCAGCAGCTTTGACCTGGGCGGGCCTTTCTACGAGCAGTACTTC	-	TRBV11-2	TRBJ2-7	-
CASSLVNEQFF	TGTGCCAGCAGCTTAGTCAATGAGCAGTTCTTC	-	TRBV11-2	TRBJ2-1	-